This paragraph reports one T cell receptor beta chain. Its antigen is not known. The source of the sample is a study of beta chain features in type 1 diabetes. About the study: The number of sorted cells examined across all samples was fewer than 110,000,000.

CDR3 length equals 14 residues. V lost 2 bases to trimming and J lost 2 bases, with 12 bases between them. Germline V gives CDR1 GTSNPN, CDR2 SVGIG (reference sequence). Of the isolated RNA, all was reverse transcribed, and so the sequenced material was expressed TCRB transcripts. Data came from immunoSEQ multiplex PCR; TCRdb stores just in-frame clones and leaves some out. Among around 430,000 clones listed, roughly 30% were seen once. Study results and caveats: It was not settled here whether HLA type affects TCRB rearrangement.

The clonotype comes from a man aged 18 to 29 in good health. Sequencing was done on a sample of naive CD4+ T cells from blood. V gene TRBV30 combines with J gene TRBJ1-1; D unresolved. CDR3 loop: CAWSKTNFNTEAFF. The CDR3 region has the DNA TGTGCCTGGAGTAAGACTAATTTTAACACTGAAGCTTTCTTT.